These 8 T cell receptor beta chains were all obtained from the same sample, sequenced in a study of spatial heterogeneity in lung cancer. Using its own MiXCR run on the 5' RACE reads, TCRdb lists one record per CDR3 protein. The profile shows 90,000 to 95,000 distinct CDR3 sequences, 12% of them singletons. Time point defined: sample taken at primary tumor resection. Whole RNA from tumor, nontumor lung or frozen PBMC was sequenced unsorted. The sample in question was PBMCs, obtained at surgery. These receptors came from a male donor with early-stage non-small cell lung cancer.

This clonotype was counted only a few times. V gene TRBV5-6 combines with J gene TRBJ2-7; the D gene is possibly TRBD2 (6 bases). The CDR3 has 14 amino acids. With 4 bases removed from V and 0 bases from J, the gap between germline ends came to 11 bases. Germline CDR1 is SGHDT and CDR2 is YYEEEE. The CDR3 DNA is TGTGCCAGCAGCCCGGGACTTCTCTCCTACGAGCAGTACTTC. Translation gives CASSPGLLSYEQYF.

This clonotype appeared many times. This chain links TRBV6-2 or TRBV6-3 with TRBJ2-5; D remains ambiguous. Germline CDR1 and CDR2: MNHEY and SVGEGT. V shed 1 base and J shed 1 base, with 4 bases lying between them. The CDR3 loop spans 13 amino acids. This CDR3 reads CASSYWSQETQYF. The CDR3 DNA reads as TGTGCCAGCAGTTACTGGAGCCAAGAGACCCAGTACTTC.

Here the CDR3 reads CASSLVGDGQPQHF. The CDR3 region has the DNA TGTGCCAGCAGCTTGGTAGGGGATGGCCAGCCCCAGCATTTT. The chain links TRBV5-6 to TRBJ1-5, with D possibly TRBD1 on 5 matching bases. V was pared by 0 bases and J by 7 bases, with 11 bases between. Germline V gene sequence: CDR1 SGHDT, CDR2 YYEEEE. CDR3 length: 14 amino acids. Based on the CDR3 plus reference TRBV5-6 and TRBJ1-5, the full variable domain is DAGVTQSPTHLIKTRGQQVTLRCSPKSGHDTVSWYQQALGQGPQFIFQYYEEEERQRGNFPDRFSGHQFPNYSSELNVNALLLGDSALYLCASSLVGDGQPQHFGDGTRLSIL.

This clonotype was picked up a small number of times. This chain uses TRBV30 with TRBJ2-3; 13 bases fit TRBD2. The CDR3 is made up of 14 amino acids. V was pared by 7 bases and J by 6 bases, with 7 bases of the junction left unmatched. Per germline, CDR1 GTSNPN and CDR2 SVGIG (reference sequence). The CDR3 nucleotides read TGTGCCTTCAGACTAGCGGGAGGTTTCGATACGCAGTATTTT. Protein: CAFRLAGGFDTQYF.

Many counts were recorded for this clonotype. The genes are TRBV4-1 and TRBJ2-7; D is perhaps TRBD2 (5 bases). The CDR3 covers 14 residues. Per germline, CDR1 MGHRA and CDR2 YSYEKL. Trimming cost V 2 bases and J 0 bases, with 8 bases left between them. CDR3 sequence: CASSQPRDSYEQYF. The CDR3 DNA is TGCGCCAGCAGCCAACCCCGGGACTCCTACGAGCAGTACTTC.

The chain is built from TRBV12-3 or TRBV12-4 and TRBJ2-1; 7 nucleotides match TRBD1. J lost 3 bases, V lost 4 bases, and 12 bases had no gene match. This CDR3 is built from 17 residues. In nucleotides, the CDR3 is TGTGCCAGCAGTTCCCCGAGACAGGGTTTTCACTACAATGAGCAGTTCTTC. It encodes CASSSPRQGFHYNEQFF.

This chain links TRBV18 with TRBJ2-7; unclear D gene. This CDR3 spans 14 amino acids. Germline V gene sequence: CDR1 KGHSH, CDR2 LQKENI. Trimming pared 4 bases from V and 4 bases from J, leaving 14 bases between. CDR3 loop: CASSRTSPGYEQYF. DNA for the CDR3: TGTGCCAGCTCACGCACATCACCAGGATACGAGCAGTACTTC.

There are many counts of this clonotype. CDR3 sequence (DNA): TGTGCCAGCAGCCAGACAGGGGGCCAAGAGACCCAGTACTTC. This translates into CASSQTGGQETQYF. V and J are TRBV7-2 and TRBJ2-5; TRBD1 agrees at 9 bases. The germline gives CDR1 SGHTA, CDR2 FQGNSA. J was trimmed by 1 base and V by 5 bases; bases with no gene match: 2. The CDR3 runs 14 residues.